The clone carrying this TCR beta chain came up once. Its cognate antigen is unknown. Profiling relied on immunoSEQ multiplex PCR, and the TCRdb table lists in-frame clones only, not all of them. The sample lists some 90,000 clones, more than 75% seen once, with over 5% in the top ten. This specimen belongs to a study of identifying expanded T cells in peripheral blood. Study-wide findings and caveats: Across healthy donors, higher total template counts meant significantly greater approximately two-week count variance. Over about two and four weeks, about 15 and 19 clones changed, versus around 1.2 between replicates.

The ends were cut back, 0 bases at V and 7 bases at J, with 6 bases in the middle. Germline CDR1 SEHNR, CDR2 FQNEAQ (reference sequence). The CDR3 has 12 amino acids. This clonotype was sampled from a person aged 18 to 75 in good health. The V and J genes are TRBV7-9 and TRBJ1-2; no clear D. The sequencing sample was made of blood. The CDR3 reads CASSLASGGYTF. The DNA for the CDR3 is TGTGCCAGCAGCTTAGCTAGCGGTGGCTACACCTTC.